This T cell receptor (beta chain) originates from a study of blood T cell repertoires in COVID-19. The V end was cut by 0 bases, the J end by 4 bases, with 12 bases between. CDR3 length: 15 residues. Per germline, CDR1 MNHEY and CDR2 SMNVEV (reference sequence). Original methodology: Cell counts per sample came from amplifying reference gene primers. Here immunoSEQ multiplex PCR was the method, and the copy in TCRdb shows in-frame clones only, minus some. That table furnishes V, J and clone size, whereas the DNA furnished D and trimming. The sample shows about 190,000 clones, roughly 89% of them seen only once.

This TCR derives from a middle-aged man with acute or convalescent COVID-19. The chain uses TRBV27 and TRBJ2-5; possible D gene TRBD2, 6 bases. The sequenced sample was peripheral blood. The CDR3 DNA sequence: TGTGCCAGCAGTTTATCGTCCGTGGGGGGAGAGACCCAGTACTTC. Protein sequence: CASSLSSVGGETQYF.